This TCR beta chain came from a study of CD8 T cells in Susac syndrome. The CDR3 runs to 13 residues. Germline V gene sequence: CDR1 LNHNV, CDR2 YYDKDF (reference sequence). V was pared by 1 base and J by 7 bases, with 10 bases between. Random hexamers were used to reverse transcribe 0.5 to 1 ug of RNA. Across 54 Vbeta and 13 Jbeta, TCR beta CDR3 was amplified with immunoSEQ multiplex PCR. One entry per CDR3 protein results from TCRdb running MiXCR on the immunoSEQ multiplex PCR reads. The sample carries more than 95,000 distinct CDR3 sequences, 85% to 95% recorded once. The sequencing sample was made of CD4+ T cells from PBMCs. The source is a human donor with multiple sclerosis. V and J are TRBV15 and TRBJ1-1; D is possibly TRBD1 (5 bases). The CDR3 protein is CATSRVRDLEAFF. CDR3 coding DNA: TGTGCCACCAGCAGAGTCCGGGACCTTGAAGCTTTCTTT.